The subject of this entry is one T cell receptor (beta chain). Its matching antigen is unknown. Germline-derived CDR1 and CDR2 are SGHRS and YFSETQ. Trimming cost V 0 bases and J 5 bases; bases outside gene matches: 9. This CDR3 region has 16 residues. This specimen comes from a study of neoadjuvant nivolumab and ipilimumab in lung cancer. Study results and caveats: From pretherapy to surgery, tumor richness and clonality rose with dual therapy.

Using immunoSEQ multiplex PCR, the repertoire was profiled, and TCRdb retains in-frame clones only, with some absent. Among 40,000 to 60,000 clones listed, about 89% were seen once. The clonotype originates from an adult with non-small cell lung cancer. Some clones in this sample may be carry-over from other donors' samples. The source was blood, collected before neoadjuvant nivolumab, alone or with ipilimumab. This chain connects TRBV5-1 to TRBJ2-7, with 9 bases that match TRBD2. The CDR3 nucleotides are TGCGCCAGCAGCTTGGCTCCAGCGGGAGGTCCCCACGAGCAGTACTTC. Residues: CASSLAPAGGPHEQYF.